The TCR beta chain described here comes from a study of blood T cell repertoires in COVID-19 (dated by TCRdb to the early 2020s). Regarding the research as a whole: The collaborator samples originated in the United States, Italy and Spain and spanned the acute and convalescent phases of COVID-19. The prospective study material was composed of cDNA or gDNA derived from T cells, B-cell-depleted T cells, or PBMCs. Subjects who had been exposed to COVID-19, were actively infected with it, or had recovered from it provided the deeply sampled blood TCRbeta repertoires that made up the dataset. The repertoires were released in a freely available public database intended as a resource for research on the immune response to SARS-CoV-2. Samples came from the ongoing ImmuneRACE study (first 160 participants) plus 1,254 subjects from 6 global collaborators. The sample metadata nearly always contained a de-identified subject ID, COVID-19 status, age in years and sex. HLA class I and class II types, where available, came from metadata supplied by the sample provider rather than from assay-based typing. What the research found in general, with its limitations: The amount of clinical and demographic metadata varied by source and participant and was provided uncurated.

Via the germline V gene, CDR1 is SGHRS and CDR2 YFSETQ. Relative to germline, V is 0 bases shorter and J is 6 bases shorter, with 12 bases between their ends. The CDR3 spans 14 residues, from the cysteine through the phenylalanine. Only the CDR3 portion is preserved as DNA: 42 bases, with reading frame beginning at the first base. Collaborating institutions collected whole blood in K2EDTA tubes following their own protocols. For TCRbeta analysis, collaborators shipped samples in one of three forms: frozen whole blood, isolated PBMCs, or DNA extracted from either of those sample types. TCRbeta CDR3 regions were amplified from genomic DNA using the immunoSEQ Assay, a bias-controlled multiplex PCR. For the original study's pipeline: Within the assay, amplification of reference gene primers was used to estimate how many nucleated cells each sample contained. Sequence reads were collapsed and filtered to measure the absolute abundance of every unique TCRbeta CDR3 rearrangement. For each sample, productive Simpson clonality was calculated as the square root of Simpson's diversity index across productive rearrangements. The table comes from immuneACCESS by way of TCRdb, which keeps in-frame sequences with V and J called. Part of the clones is missing from these tables; in studies checked, under half for an unresolved V gene and the rest for unknown reasons. D and trimming were read from the DNA, whereas the V and J calls and clone size are those reported in that table. The sample table lists approximately 230,000 clones, about four fifths of them with a count of one. 5.7% of the sample is in the top ten clones.

This clone was observed at least ten times. Its antigen target is currently unknown. No base-level quality is on record; no much larger clone is a single base apart. The TCR was taken from a man older than 75 with acute or convalescent COVID-19. The rearranged chain carries TRBV5-1 and TRBJ1-1; a weak D assignment points to TRBD1 (6 bases agree). The sequenced sample was peripheral blood. Here the CDR3 is given as CASSLGQAAAEAFF. The nucleotides read TGCGCCAGCAGCTTGGGACAGGCTGCAGCTGAAGCTTTCTTT.